The 15 T cell receptor beta chains given below trace back to one sample, sequenced in a study of T cell repertoires in cytomegalovirus infection. MiXCR, applied by TCRdb to the reads, yields one record per CDR3 protein. The sample includes approximately 910,000 distinct CDR3 sequences, 31% seen only once; the top ten take around an eighth. Their antigens remain unidentified. The sample here was cultured CD8+ T cells from PBMCs, taken from culture after CMV antigen stimulation. The receptors shown here come from a human donor in good health (CMV status not recorded). Some clones in this sample may be carry-over from other donors' samples.

The V and J genes are TRBV4-1 and TRBJ2-7; weak D call: TRBD2 (5 bases). This CDR3 comprises 14 residues. Germline CDR1 is MGHRA and CDR2 is YSYEKL. V was trimmed by 1 base and J by 7 bases, leaving 14 bases between them. The CDR3 loop is CASSQVMSAGEQYV. CDR3 bases: TGCGCCAGCAGCCAAGTGATGTCCGCGGGTGAGCAGTACGTC.

The rearrangement joins TRBV25-1 to TRBJ1-6; D unclear. Trimming left V 4 bases short and J 8 bases short, with 9 bases between. The CDR3 runs 13 residues. The germline V gene encodes CDR1 MGHDK and CDR2 SYGVNS. This chain's CDR3 is CASSAPGYSPLHF. The CDR3 coding sequence is TGTGCCAGCAGTGCGCCGGGTTATTCACCCCTCCACTTT.

A remark on this clonotype: A read error may produce the germline difference seen at one junction end. The chain recombines TRBV11-2 with TRBJ2-1; D is unclear. CDR1 is SGHAT and CDR2 is FQNNGV in the germline V gene. This CDR3 is 12 amino acids long. CDR3 sequence (DNA): TGTGCCAGCACCTTAGCCGGCCTTGGGCCGTTCTTC. Translation: CASTLAGLGPFF.

The gene calls are TRBV28 and TRBJ1-1; D is uncertain. V dropped 1 base and J dropped 0 bases, with 9 bases sitting between them. Looked up from germline, CDR1 is MDHEN and CDR2 is SYDVKM. The CDR3 runs 15 residues. CDR3 nucleotide sequence: TGTGCCAGCAGTTTATATCTGGGAATGAACACTGAAGCTTTCTTT. As protein: CASSLYLGMNTEAFF.

The chain combines TRBV6-1 with TRBJ2-1; D uncertain. With 3 bases removed from V and 7 bases from J, the gap between germline ends came to 13 bases. The length of the CDR3 is 14 residues. Germline loops: CDR1 MNHNS, CDR2 SASEGT. CDR3 bases: TGTGCCAGCAGTGACCTCCGGACCGGGAATGAGCAGTTCTTC. It translates to CASSDLRTGNEQFF.

This clonotype was detected only once. This chain connects TRBV12-3 or TRBV12-4 to TRBJ2-7, with D hard to call. Trimming took 3 bases from V and 0 from J, leaving 12 bases between them. This CDR3 is built from 15 residues. DNA of the CDR3: TGTGCCAGCAGTTTCGGAGATCTTAGCTCCTACGAGCAGTACTTC. It yields the protein CASSFGDLSSYEQYF.

The chain recombines TRBV12-3 or TRBV12-4 with TRBJ1-2; possibly TRBD1 for D (6 bases). The ends were cut back, 3 bases at V and 5 bases at J, with 10 bases in the middle. This CDR3 contains 13 residues. Here the CDR3 DNA reads TGTGCCAGCAGTTTTGACAGGTTGTATGGCTACACCTTC. Translated: CASSFDRLYGYTF.

The J gene is TRBJ2-1, the V gene TRBV3-1; D unclear. The CDR3 spans 14 residues. Trimming stripped 1 base from V and 10 bases from J, with 14 bases between. The V gene's germline CDR1 is LGHDT and CDR2 YNNKEL (reference sequence). DNA for the CDR3: TGTGCCAGCAGCCAAGCTCTGCTACCCCACGAGCAGTTCTTC. Its translation is CASSQALLPHEQFF.

This clonotype was recorded many times. The chain links TRBV7-2 to TRBJ2-5; 11 nucleotides match TRBD2. The ends lost 1 base at V and 4 bases at J; junction bases unmatched: 5. Germline CDR1 reads SGHTA; CDR2 reads FQGNSA. CDR3 size: 16 residues. The DNA of the CDR3 is TGTGCCAGCAGCTTAGTACCTAGCGGGGGGCGAGAGACCCAGTACTTC. Protein sequence: CASSLVPSGGRETQYF.

This clonotype has only a few counts. V is TRBV3-1 and J is TRBJ2-1, with 13 bases aligning to TRBD2. CDR3 length: 15 residues. Trimming removed 4 bases from V and 10 bases from J; junction bases left unmatched: 7. The germline gives CDR1 LGHDT, CDR2 YNNKEL (reference sequence). The CDR3 loop is CASSPTSGGAWEQFF. The CDR3 DNA reads TGTGCCAGCAGCCCCACTAGCGGGGGGGCCTGGGAGCAGTTCTTC.

J is TRBJ2-5 and V is TRBV7-9, with D uncertain. V lost 5 bases, J lost 9 bases, and 10 bases lay in between. The germline V gene encodes CDR1 SEHNR and CDR2 FQNEAQ (reference sequence). CDR3 length: 11 amino acids. The CDR3 spells CASSPSVPQYF. The DNA for the CDR3 is TGTGCCAGCAGCCCGTCCGTGCCCCAGTACTTC. The whole variable domain, remainder taken from reference TRBV7-9 and TRBJ2-5, is DTGVSQNPRHKITKRGQNVTFRCDPISEHNRLYWYRQTLGQGPEFLTYFQNEAQLEKSRLLSDRFSAERPKGSFSTLEIQRTEQGDSAMYLCASSPSVPQYFGPGTRLLVL.

This rearrangement joins TRBV6-5 to TRBJ2-4; D may be TRBD1 (6 bases). The CDR3 sequence is 11 residues long. The V gene's germline CDR1 is MNHEY and CDR2 SVGAGI. V was trimmed by 6 bases and J by 12 bases, leaving 12 bases between them. CDR3 in DNA: TGTGCCAGCAGCATCGGACAGACTCAGTACTTC. Translating it yields CASSIGQTQYF.

The V call is TRBV10-2, the J call TRBJ2-1; 11 bases match TRBD2. Trimming cost V 4 bases and J 1 base; bases outside gene matches: 6. Per the germline V gene, CDR1 is WSHSY and CDR2 is SAAADI. This CDR3 spans 17 amino acids. The CDR3 spells CASSGGPSGGSYNEQFF. The CDR3 nucleotides read TGCGCCAGCAGTGGTGGGCCTAGCGGGGGGTCCTACAATGAGCAGTTCTTC.

This clonotype has just a few counts. The V call is TRBV12-3 or TRBV12-4, the J call TRBJ2-7; D is perhaps TRBD2 (7 bases). V lost 4 bases, J lost 6 bases, and 16 bases lay in between. CDR3 length: 14 residues. Written as DNA, the CDR3 is TGTGCCAGCAGTTACTCGGGGGGCCCCGGCGAGCAGTACGTC. As protein: CASSYSGGPGEQYV.

This clonotype was seen more than once but under ten times. The junction and the germline gene differ at one end; a read error may be behind it. The chain combines TRBV7-7 with TRBJ2-5; TRBD1 matches at 9 bases. CDR3 length: 14 amino acids. Germline V gene sequence: CDR1 SSHAT, CDR2 FNYEAQ (reference sequence). The DNA for the CDR3 is TGTGCTAGCAGTCCCGGGACAGGGTATACGACCCAGTACTTC. This translates into CASSPGTGYTTQYF. Using reference TRBV7-7 and TRBJ2-5 for the parts outside the CDR3, the full variable domain is GAGVSQSPRYKVTKRGQDVTLRCDPISSHATLYWYQQALGQGPEFLTYFNYEAQPDKSGLPSDRFSAERPEGSISTLTIQRTEQRDSAMYRCASSPGTGYTTQYFGPGTRLLVL.